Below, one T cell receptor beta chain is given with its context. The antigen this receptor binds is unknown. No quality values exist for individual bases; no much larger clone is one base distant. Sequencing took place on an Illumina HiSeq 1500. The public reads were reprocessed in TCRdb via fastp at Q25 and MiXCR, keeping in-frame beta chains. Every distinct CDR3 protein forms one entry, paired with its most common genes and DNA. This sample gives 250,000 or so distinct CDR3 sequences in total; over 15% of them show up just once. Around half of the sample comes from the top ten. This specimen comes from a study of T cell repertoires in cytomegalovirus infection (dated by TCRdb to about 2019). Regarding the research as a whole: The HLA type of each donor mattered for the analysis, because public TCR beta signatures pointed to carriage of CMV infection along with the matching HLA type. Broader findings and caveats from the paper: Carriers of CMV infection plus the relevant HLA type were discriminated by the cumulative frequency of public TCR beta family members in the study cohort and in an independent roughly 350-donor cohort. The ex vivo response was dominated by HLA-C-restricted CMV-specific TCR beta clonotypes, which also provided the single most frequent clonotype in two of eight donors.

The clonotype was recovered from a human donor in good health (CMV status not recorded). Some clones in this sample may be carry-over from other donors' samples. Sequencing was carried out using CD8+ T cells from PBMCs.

The CDR3 region has the sequence CASRYSGGLSYEQYF. The DNA is TGTGCCAGCAGGTATAGCGGGGGACTCTCCTACGAGCAGTACTTC. The chain is made from TRBV2 and TRBJ2-7, with 9 bases aligning to TRBD2. V ends up 6 bases short and J 0 bases short, with an unmatched junction base count of 6. From the germline V gene, CDR1 is SNHLY and CDR2 is FYNNEI. CDR3 length: 15 amino acids, cysteine to phenylalanine. This entry keeps only the CDR3 DNA: 45 bases, framed from base 1.